The 19 T cell receptor beta chains in this list originate from one sample, sequenced in a study of blood T cell repertoires in COVID-19. The protocol was immunoSEQ multiplex PCR, while the TCRdb copy is restricted to in-frame clones and leaves out a portion. The sample records some 130,000 clones, 60% to 80% being singletons. Sequencing input: peripheral blood. These receptors were taken from a man aged 60-69 years who had recovered from COVID-19.

The rearrangement uses TRBV9 and TRBJ2-5; TRBD2 is a possible D gene (6 bases). Deletions cut 4 bases from V and 5 bases from J, with 21 bases between. In germline, CDR1 is SGDLS, CDR2 YYNGEE. The CDR3 totals 16 residues. This CDR3 is CASSPPGTHKGETQYF. CDR3 coding DNA: TGTGCCAGCAGCCCTCCTGGGACTCATAAGGGGGAGACCCAGTACTTC.

V gene TRBV18 combines with J gene TRBJ1-6, with unresolved D. This CDR3 has 16 amino acids. The germline V gene encodes CDR1 KGHSH and CDR2 LQKENI. V lost 4 bases to trimming and J lost 0 bases, with 10 bases between them. CDR3 sequence (DNA): TGTGCCAGCTCACTGGGCCCCAGCTCCTATAATTCACCCCTCCACTTT. This encodes CASSLGPSSYNSPLHF.

Regarding this clone: In the same sample, other DNA sequences code for this CDR3. The CDR3 loop is CASSLGAGGNSPLHF. The CDR3, as DNA: TGTGCCAGCAGCTTGGGGGCAGGCGGAAATTCACCCCTCCACTTT. The rearrangement uses TRBV7-2 and TRBJ1-6, with D perhaps TRBD1 (6 bases). Germline V gene lookup returns CDR1 SGHTA and CDR2 FQGNSA. Trimming cost V 3 bases and J 7 bases, with 13 bases left between them. The CDR3 has 15 residues.

This clone has a handful of counts. The chain joins TRBV7-2 to TRBJ2-1, with TRBD2 as a possible D gene (5 bases). Germline CDR1 reads SGHTA; CDR2 reads FQGNSA. With 1 base removed from V and 8 bases from J, the gap between germline ends came to 9 bases. The CDR3 consists of 13 residues. In DNA form, the CDR3 reads TGTGCCAGCAGCTTAGGGATAGCGTATGAGCAGTTCTTC. It encodes CASSLGIAYEQFF.

V usage is TRBV28 and J usage is TRBJ1-2, with D uncertain. Trimming removed 2 bases at V and 5 bases at J, with 15 bases between. Germline CDR1 and CDR2: MDHEN and SYDVKM. The CDR3 has 15 amino acids. The CDR3 region is CASSLGEIRVYGYTF. The CDR3 DNA is TGTGCCAGCAGTTTAGGGGAGATTAGGGTTTATGGCTACACCTTC.

The V call is TRBV3-1 (or the pseudogene TRBV3-2), the J call TRBJ2-7; 8 positions agree with TRBD1. The CDR3 consists of 14 residues. The ends lost 1 base at V and 7 bases at J; junction bases unmatched: 6. CDR1 and CDR2 (germline): LGHDT, YNNKEL (reference sequence). CDR3 DNA: TGTGCCAGCAGCCAAGGGACAGGGTTTGGAGAGCAGTACTTC. This gives the protein CASSQGTGFGEQYF.

CDR3 DNA: TGCGCCAGCAGCAGGGGACTAGCGGGAGGAGGCGGGATCACAGATACGCAGTATTTT. Translating gives CASSRGLAGGGGITDTQYF. The chain has TRBV5-1 and TRBJ2-3; 15 positions match TRBD2. The CDR3 has 19 residues. Germline V gives CDR1 SGHRS, CDR2 YFSETQ. J lost 2 bases, V lost 4 bases, and 11 bases had no gene match.

This clone was observed a few times. The genes are TRBV19 and TRBJ1-5; the match to TRBD1 covers 7 bases. V lost 8 bases, J lost 0 bases, and 7 bases stayed unmatched. CDR1 is LNHDA and CDR2 is SQIVND in the germline V gene (reference sequence). CDR3 length equals 15 residues. The DNA of the CDR3 is TGTGCCAGTCGCCCAGGGGGATATAGCAATCAGCCCCAGCATTTT. Translating gives CASRPGGYSNQPQHF.

This rearrangement joins TRBV6-2 or TRBV6-3 to TRBJ2-7; weak D call: TRBD2 (6 bases). The germline V gene has CDR1 MNHEY and CDR2 SVGEGT. The germline V and J ends were trimmed by 2 bases and 4 bases, with 15 bases remaining between them. The CDR3 length is 15 residues. The CDR3 DNA reads as TGTGCCAGCAGTTACCGGGGTAGCGGAAGTTACGAGCAGTACTTC. This sequence encodes CASSYRGSGSYEQYF.

V gene TRBV28 combines with J gene TRBJ1-1; TRBD1 might be the D (6 bases). V was trimmed by 1 base and J by 11 bases, leaving 14 bases between them. Germline V gives CDR1 MDHEN, CDR2 SYDVKM. CDR3 length: 13 residues. In DNA, the CDR3 is TGTGCCAGCAGTTTATCGGTTGGCAGGGGCGCTTTCTTT. The encoded protein is CASSLSVGRGAFF.

This chain uses TRBV20-1 with TRBJ2-3; weak D call: TRBD2 (5 bases). The V gene's germline CDR1 is DFQATT and CDR2 SNEGSKA (reference sequence). There are 11 residues in the CDR3. Trimming left V 6 bases short and J 5 bases short, with 9 bases between. This CDR3 reads CSAGLGDTQYF. As DNA, the CDR3 is TGCAGTGCCGGACTGGGAGATACGCAGTATTTT.

The rearrangement links TRBV2 to TRBJ1-6; TRBD1 matches 9 bases. Trimming removed 6 bases from V and 9 bases from J; junction bases left unmatched: 9. Germline CDR1 and CDR2: SNHLY and FYNNEI. The CDR3 has 15 amino acids. CDR3 sequence reads: CASSPSRTGASPLHF. CDR3 DNA: TGTGCCAGCAGCCCCTCAAGGACAGGGGCTTCACCCCTCCACTTT. Combining the CDR3 with reference TRBV2 and TRBJ1-6 gives the whole variable domain EPEVTQTPSHQVTQMGQEVILRCVPISNHLYFYWYRQILGQKVEFLVSFYNNEISEKSEIFDDQFSVERPDGSNFTLKIRSTKLEDSAMYFCASSPSRTGASPLHFGNGTRLTVT.

This chain uses TRBV7-2 with TRBJ2-3; 8 bases match TRBD2. Germline V gene sequence: CDR1 SGHTA, CDR2 FQGNSA. V trimming: 5 bases; J trimming: 3 bases; junction bases outside the gene matches: 7. The length of the CDR3 is 15 residues. The CDR3: CASSSGTRSTDTQYF. As DNA, the CDR3 is TGTGCCAGCAGCAGCGGGACTAGGAGTACAGATACGCAGTATTTT.

This clone was observed a handful of times. The chain combines TRBV19 with TRBJ2-1; TRBD1 is a possible D gene (6 bases). The germline gives CDR1 LNHDA, CDR2 SQIVND (reference sequence). The CDR3 length is 15 residues. The V gene lost 4 bases and the J gene lost 4 bases, with 14 bases spanning the gap. The CDR3 sequence is CASSKWTDPYNEQFF. The DNA for the CDR3 is TGTGCCAGTAGTAAGTGGACAGACCCATACAATGAGCAGTTCTTC.

The chain couples TRBV7-2 to TRBJ2-5, with D possibly TRBD2 on 6 matching bases. The ends were cut back, 0 bases at V and 4 bases at J, with 12 bases in the middle. CDR1 and CDR2 (germline): SGHTA, FQGNSA. There are 15 residues in the CDR3. The CDR3 DNA sequence: TGTGCCAGCAGCTTAGCGAAGGCTAGCGTAGAGACCCAGTACTTC. Its protein product is CASSLAKASVETQYF. The variable domain in full, completed from reference TRBV7-2 and TRBJ2-5, reads GAGVSQSPSNKVTEKGKDVELRCDPISGHTALYWYRQSLGQGLEFLIYFQGNSAPDKSGLPSDRFSAERTGGSVSTLTIQRTQQEDSAVYLCASSLAKASVETQYFGPGTRLLVL.

The CDR3, as DNA: TGTGCCAGCAGCCAAGATAACCCGGGGGGAGAGACCCAGTACTTC. This sequence encodes CASSQDNPGGETQYF. This sequence joins TRBV3-1 (or the pseudogene TRBV3-2) and TRBJ2-5, with 7 bases aligning to TRBD2. The CDR3 contains 15 residues. CDR1 is LGHDT and CDR2 is YNNKEL in the germline V gene (reference sequence). V trimming: 0 bases; J trimming: 4 bases; junction bases outside the gene matches: 5.

The chain carries TRBV2 and TRBJ2-2; D uncertain. Trimming removed 3 bases from V and 0 bases from J, with 5 bases in between. CDR1 is SNHLY and CDR2 is FYNNEI in the germline V gene. This CDR3 region has 14 residues. CDR3 nucleotides: TGTGCCAGCAGTGATGCGACGAACACCGGGGAGCTGTTTTTT. This encodes CASSDATNTGELFF.

This chain uses TRBV25-1 with TRBJ2-7; 7 bases fit TRBD1. Germline CDR1 is MGHDK and CDR2 is SYGVNS. The CDR3 is 14 residues long. Trimming cost V 4 bases and J 5 bases; bases outside gene matches: 8. This CDR3 is CASSGQGRKNEQYF. CDR3 bases: TGTGCCAGCAGTGGACAGGGAAGGAAAAACGAGCAGTACTTC.

The gene calls are TRBV25-1 and TRBJ2-7; 7 positions agree with TRBD1. CDR1 MGHDK and CDR2 SYGVNS come from the germline V gene. V trimming: 6 bases; J trimming: 0 bases; junction bases outside the gene matches: 11. The CDR3 is made up of 16 amino acids. DNA of the CDR3: TGTGCCAGCAGCCCAAGGACAGGCCCGAGCTCCTACGAGCAGTACTTC. Amino acid sequence: CASSPRTGPSSYEQYF.